What follows describes a single T cell receptor (beta chain). The record originates from a study of cytomegalovirus exposure and HLA in healthy donors. The V gene lost 4 bases and the J gene lost 2 bases, with 9 bases spanning the gap. Germline CDR1 and CDR2: LNHNV and YYDKDF (reference sequence). This CDR3 spans 14 amino acids. Data came from immunoSEQ multiplex PCR; TCRdb stores just in-frame clones and leaves some out. The sample yields 47,000 or so clones, almost 95% seen once. The V and J genes are TRBV15 and TRBJ1-3; D is unresolved. The source is a man aged 18-30 years in good health and CMV-seronegative. The sample comprised PBMCs. The CDR3 loop reads CATSTRETGNTIYF. CDR3 DNA: TGTGCCACCAGCACCCGAGAAACTGGAAACACCATATATTTT. Full variable domain (missing parts from reference TRBV15 and TRBJ1-3): DAMVIQNPRYQVTQFGKPVTLSCSQTLNHNVMYWYQQKSSQAPKLLFHYYDKDFNNEADTPDNFQSRRPNTSFCFLDIRSPGLGDTAMYLCATSTRETGNTIYFGEGSWLTVV.